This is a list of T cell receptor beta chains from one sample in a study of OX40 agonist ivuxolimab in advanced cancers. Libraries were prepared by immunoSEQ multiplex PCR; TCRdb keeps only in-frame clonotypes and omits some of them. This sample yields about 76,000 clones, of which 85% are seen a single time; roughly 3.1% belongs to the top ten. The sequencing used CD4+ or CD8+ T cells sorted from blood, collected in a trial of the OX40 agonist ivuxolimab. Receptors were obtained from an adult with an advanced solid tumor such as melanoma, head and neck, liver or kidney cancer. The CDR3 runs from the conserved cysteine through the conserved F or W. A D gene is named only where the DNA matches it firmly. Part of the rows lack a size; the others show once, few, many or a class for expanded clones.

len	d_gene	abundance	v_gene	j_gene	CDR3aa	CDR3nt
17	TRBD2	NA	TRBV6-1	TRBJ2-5	CASSKGLAGGGQETQYF	TGTGCCAGCAGTAAAGGACTAGCGGGGGGTGGCCAAGAGACCCAGTACTTC
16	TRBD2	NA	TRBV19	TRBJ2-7	CASSMGSGRARGEQYF	TGTGCCAGTAGTATGGGAAGCGGGAGGGCCAGGGGTGAGCAGTACTTC
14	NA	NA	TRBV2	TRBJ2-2	CASSRGITPGELFF	TGTGCCAGCAGCCGGGGAATTACCCCCGGGGAGCTGTTTTTT
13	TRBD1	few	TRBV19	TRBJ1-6	CASREQGNSPLHF	TGTGCCAGTAGGGAACAGGGGAATTCACCCCTCCACTTT
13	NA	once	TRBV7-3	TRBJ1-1	CASSLHPNTEAFF	TGTGCCAGCAGTTTACACCCGAACACTGAAGCTTTCTTT
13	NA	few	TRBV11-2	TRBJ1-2	CASSLEPGPSPIF	TGTGCCAGCAGCTTAGAGCCGGGTCCCAGCCCAATCTTC
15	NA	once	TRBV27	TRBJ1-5	CASSTRDPPWQPQHF	TGTGCCAGCAGTACCCGGGACCCACCGTGGCAGCCCCAGCATTTT
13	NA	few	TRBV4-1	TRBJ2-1	CASSQDPYNEQFF	TGCGCCAGCAGCCAAGATCCCTACAATGAGCAGTTCTTC
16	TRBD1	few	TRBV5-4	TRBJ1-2	CASSLDPTGVNYGYTF	TGTGCCAGCAGCTTGGACCCGACAGGGGTTAACTATGGCTACACCTTC
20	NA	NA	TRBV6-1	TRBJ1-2	CASSETIYGGAGNLAYGYTF	TGTGCCAGCAGTGAAACGATTTACGGGGGCGCGGGCAACCTGGCCTATGGCTACACCTTC
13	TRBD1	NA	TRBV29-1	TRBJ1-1	CSVDRGLNTEAFF	TGCAGCGTCGACAGGGGTTTGAACACTGAAGCTTTCTTT
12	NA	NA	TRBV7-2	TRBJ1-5	CASSSGPQPQHF	TGTGCCAGCAGCTCGGGCCCTCAGCCCCAGCATTTT
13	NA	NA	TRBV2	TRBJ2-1	CASSEIRENEQFF	TGTGCCAGCAGTGAAATCCGGGAGAATGAGCAGTTCTTC
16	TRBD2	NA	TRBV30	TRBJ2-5	CAWSLGLAMNQETQYF	TGTGCCTGGAGTTTAGGACTAGCGATGAACCAAGAGACCCAGTACTTC
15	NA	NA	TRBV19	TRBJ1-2	CASSIAPRNNYGYTF	TGTGCCAGTAGTATAGCTCCCAGGAACAACTATGGCTACACCTTC
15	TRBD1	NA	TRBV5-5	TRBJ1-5	CASSFDWDRGQPQHF	TGTGCCAGCAGCTTCGACTGGGACAGGGGACAGCCCCAGCATTTT
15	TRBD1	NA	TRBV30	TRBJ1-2	CACYRYRGGDYGYTF	TGTGCCTGCTATAGATACAGGGGAGGAGACTATGGCTACACCTTC
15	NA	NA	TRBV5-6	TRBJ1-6	CASSLGQFYNSPLHF	TGTGCCAGCAGCTTGGGACAGTTCTATAATTCACCCCTCCACTTT